This T cell receptor beta chain emerged from a study of glioma-infiltrating T cells after dendritic cell vaccination. Study overall: Samples are from glioblastoma patients in Phase I and II dendritic cell vaccine trials.

CDR1 is SGHNT, CDR2 YYREEE, per germline (reference sequence). The CDR3 sequence is 16 residues long. V was pared by 3 bases and J by 7 bases, with 19 bases between. Study results and caveats: Few patients contributed both blood and tumor specimens. Longer survival after dendritic cell vaccination followed higher pretreatment TIL content.

The PCR used 60 V beta and 13 J beta primers. Repertoires were generated with immunoSEQ multiplex PCR, while TCRdb's copy carries only in-frame clones and drops some. This repertoire shows roughly 90,000 clones, 85% to 90% found once; its top ten account for 15% to 19%. A remark on this clone: The antigen remains undetermined.

The V gene is TRBV5-4, the J gene TRBJ2-2; possibly TRBD1 for D (5 bases). The sample consisted of blood, taken before dendritic cell vaccination. This clonotype was sampled from a human donor with glioblastoma. CDR3 protein: CASSSGSTGSYGELFF. CDR3 bases: TGTGCCAGCAGCTCAGGCTCCACAGGCTCGTACGGGGAGCTGTTTTTT.